This T cell receptor beta chain was profiled in a study of control samples from healthy donors and cancer patients. TCRdb's copy holds only in-frame clones and misses some; the assay was immunoSEQ multiplex PCR. The table shows 50,000 to 55,000 clones, with 95% occurring only once. J lost 5 bases, V lost 5 bases, and 13 bases had no gene match. The CDR3 loop spans 18 amino acids. Germline assignment: CDR1 SGHTA and CDR2 FQGTGA. The V gene is TRBV7-3, the J gene TRBJ2-5, with 14 bases matching TRBD2. Sequences were obtained from blood. The clonotype originates from a man under 40 in good health. CDR3 sequence (DNA): TGTGCCAGCAGCCCCCACCGGACTAGCGGGAGGAGTACGGAGACCCAGTACTTC. It translates to CASSPHRTSGRSTETQYF. The variable domain in full, completed from reference TRBV7-3 and TRBJ2-5, reads GAGVSQTPSNKVTEKGKYVELRCDPISGHTALYWYRQSLGQGPEFLIYFQGTGAADDSGLPNDRFFAVRPEGSVSTLKIQRTERGDSAVYLCASSPHRTSGRSTETQYFGPGTRLLVL.